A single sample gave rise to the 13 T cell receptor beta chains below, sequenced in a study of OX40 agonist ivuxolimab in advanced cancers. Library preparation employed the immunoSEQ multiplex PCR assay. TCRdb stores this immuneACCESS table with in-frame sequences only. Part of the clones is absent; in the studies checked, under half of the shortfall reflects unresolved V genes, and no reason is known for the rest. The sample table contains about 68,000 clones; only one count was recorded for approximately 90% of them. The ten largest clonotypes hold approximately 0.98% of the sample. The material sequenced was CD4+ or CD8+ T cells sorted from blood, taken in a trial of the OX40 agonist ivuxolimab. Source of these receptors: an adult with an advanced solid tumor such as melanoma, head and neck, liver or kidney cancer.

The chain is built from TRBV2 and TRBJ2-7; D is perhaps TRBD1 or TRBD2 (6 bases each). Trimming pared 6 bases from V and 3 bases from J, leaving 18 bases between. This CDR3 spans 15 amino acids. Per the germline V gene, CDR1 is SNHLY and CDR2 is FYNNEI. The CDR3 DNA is TGTGCCAGCAGGGGGGGCCCCAGCAGGGGCTACGAGCAGTACTTC. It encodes CASRGGPSRGYEQYF. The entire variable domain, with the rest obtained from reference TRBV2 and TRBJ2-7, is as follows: EPEVTQTPSHQVTQMGQEVILRCVPISNHLYFYWYRQILGQKVEFLVSFYNNEISEKSEIFDDQFSVERPDGSNFTLKIRSTKLEDSAMYFCASRGGPSRGYEQYFGPGTRLTVT.

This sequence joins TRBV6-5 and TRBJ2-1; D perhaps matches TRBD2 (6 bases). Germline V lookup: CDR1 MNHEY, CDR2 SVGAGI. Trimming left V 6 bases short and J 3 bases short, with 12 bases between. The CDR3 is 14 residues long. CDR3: CASRRDWSYNEQFF. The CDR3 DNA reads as TGTGCCAGCAGGAGGGACTGGAGCTACAATGAGCAGTTCTTC.

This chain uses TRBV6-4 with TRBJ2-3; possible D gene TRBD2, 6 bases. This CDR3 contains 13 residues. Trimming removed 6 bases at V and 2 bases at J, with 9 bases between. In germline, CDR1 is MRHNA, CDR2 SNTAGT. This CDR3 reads CASRRDSTDTQYF. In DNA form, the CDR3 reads TGTGCCAGCAGGCGGGACTCCACAGATACGCAGTATTTT.

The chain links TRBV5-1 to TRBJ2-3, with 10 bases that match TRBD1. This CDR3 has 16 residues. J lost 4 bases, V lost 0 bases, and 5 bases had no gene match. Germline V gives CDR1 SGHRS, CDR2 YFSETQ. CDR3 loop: CASSLGGTGAADTQYF. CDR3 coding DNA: TGCGCCAGCAGCTTGGGGGGGACAGGGGCCGCAGATACGCAGTATTTT.

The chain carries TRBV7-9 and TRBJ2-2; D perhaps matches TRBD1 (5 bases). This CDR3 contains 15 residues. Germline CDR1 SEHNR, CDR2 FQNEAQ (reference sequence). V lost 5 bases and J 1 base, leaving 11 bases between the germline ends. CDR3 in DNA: TGTGCCAGCAGCCCAGGGTTCCAGAACACCGGGGAGCTGTTTTTT. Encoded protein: CASSPGFQNTGELFF.

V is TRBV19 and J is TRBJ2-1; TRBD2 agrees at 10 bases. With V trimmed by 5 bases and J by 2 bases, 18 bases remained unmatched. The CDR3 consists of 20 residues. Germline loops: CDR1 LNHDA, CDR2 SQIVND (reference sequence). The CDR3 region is CASSQRKSGTSASTYNEQFF. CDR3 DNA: TGTGCCAGTAGTCAAAGAAAGTCCGGGACTAGCGCGTCTACCTACAATGAGCAGTTCTTC.

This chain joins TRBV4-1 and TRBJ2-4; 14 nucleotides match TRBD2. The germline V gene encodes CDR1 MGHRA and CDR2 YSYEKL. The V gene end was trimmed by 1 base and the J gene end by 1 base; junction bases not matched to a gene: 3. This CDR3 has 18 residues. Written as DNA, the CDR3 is TGCGCCAGCAGCCAAGGCGGGACTAGCGGGAGTGCCAAAAACATTCAGTACTTC. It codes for CASSQGGTSGSAKNIQYF.

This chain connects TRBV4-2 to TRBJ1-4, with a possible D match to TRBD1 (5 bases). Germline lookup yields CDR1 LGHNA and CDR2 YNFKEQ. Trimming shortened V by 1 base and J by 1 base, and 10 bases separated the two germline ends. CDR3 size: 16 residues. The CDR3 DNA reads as TGTGCCAGCAGCCAAGGGGCAGGGTTAACTAATGAAAAACTGTTTTTT. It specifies CASSQGAGLTNEKLFF.

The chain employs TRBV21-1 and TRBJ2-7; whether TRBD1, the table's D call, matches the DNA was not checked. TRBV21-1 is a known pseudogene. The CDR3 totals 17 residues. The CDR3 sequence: CASSKADRTSNSYEQYF. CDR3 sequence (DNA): TGTGCCAGCAGCAAAGCGGACAGGACCTCAAACTCCTACGAGCAGTACTTC.

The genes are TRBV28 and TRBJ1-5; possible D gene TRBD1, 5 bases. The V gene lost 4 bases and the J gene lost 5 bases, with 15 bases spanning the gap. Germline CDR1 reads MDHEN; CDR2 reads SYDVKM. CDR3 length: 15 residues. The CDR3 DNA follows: TGTGCCAGCAGTTCCCCGGGGGGAAGGTATCAGCCCCAGCATTTT. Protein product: CASSSPGGRYQPQHF. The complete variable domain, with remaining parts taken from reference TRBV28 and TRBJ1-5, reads DVKVTQSSRYLVKRTGEKVFLECVQDMDHENMFWYRQDPGLGLRLIYFSYDVKMKEKGDIPEGYSVSREKKERFSLILESASTNQTSMYLCASSSPGGRYQPQHFGDGTRLSIL.

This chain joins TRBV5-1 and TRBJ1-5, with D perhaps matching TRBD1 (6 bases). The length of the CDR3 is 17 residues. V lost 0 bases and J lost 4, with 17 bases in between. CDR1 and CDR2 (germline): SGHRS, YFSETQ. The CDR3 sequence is CASSLVPTGTTNQPQHF. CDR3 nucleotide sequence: TGCGCCAGCAGCTTGGTACCCACCGGGACAACTAATCAGCCCCAGCATTTT.

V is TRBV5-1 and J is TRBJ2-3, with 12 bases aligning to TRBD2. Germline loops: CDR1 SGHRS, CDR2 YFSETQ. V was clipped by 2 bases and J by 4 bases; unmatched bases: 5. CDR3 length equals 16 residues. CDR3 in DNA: TGCGCCAGCAGCTTAAGACTAGCGGGAGTGGCAGATACGCAGTATTTT. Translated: CASSLRLAGVADTQYF.

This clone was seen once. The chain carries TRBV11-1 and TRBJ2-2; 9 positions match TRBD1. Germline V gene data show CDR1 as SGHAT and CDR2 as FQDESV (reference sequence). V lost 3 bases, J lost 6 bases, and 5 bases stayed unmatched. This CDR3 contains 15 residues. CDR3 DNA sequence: TGTGCCAGCAGCTTCACAGACAGGGGGTCCGGGGAGCTGTTTTTT. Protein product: CASSFTDRGSGELFF.